This is a list of T cell receptor beta chains from one sample in a study of blood T cell repertoires in COVID-19. Libraries were prepared by immunoSEQ multiplex PCR; TCRdb keeps only in-frame clonotypes and omits some of them. The sample lists about 87,000 clones; 89% were seen once. The sequencing input was peripheral blood. The receptor source for this set is an elderly woman with active COVID-19. The CDR3 runs from the conserved cysteine through the conserved F or W. A D gene is named only where the DNA matches it firmly. The listing skips clone size in some rows; elsewhere it reads once, few, many or a size class.

v_gene	abundance	d_gene	j_gene	CDR3nt	CDR3aa
TRBV20-1	-	TRBD2	TRBJ2-5	TGCAGTGCTCTAGCGGTTGAGGCCCAGTACTTC	CSALAVEAQYF
TRBV19	-	TRBD2	TRBJ2-2	TGTGCCAGTAGAGCTCAAACTAGCGGGAACACCGGGGAGCTGTTTTTT	CASRAQTSGNTGELFF
TRBV5-5	few	TRBD1	TRBJ2-7	TGTGCCAGCAGCTTGAGCGTCACAGGGGGCGCCGACGAGCAGTACTTC	CASSLSVTGGADEQYF
TRBV6-6	-	-	TRBJ2-3	TGTGCCAGCAGTTACCCTGGGCCGGCTAGCACAGATACGCAGTATTTT	CASSYPGPASTDTQYF
TRBV11-2	-	-	TRBJ2-5	TGTGCCAGCAGCCCAGGGAACGTGGAGACCCAGTACTTC	CASSPGNVETQYF
TRBV11-3	-	-	TRBJ2-7	TGTGCCAGCAGCTTTAGCGGCTCCTACGAGCAGTACTTC	CASSFSGSYEQYF
TRBV6-5	-	-	TRBJ2-7	TGTGCCAGCAGTTACTCACCTCAGGGTTACGAGCAGTACTTC	CASSYSPQGYEQYF
TRBV11-1	-	-	TRBJ2-1	TGTGCCAGCAGCCGCCTAGACAATGAGCAGTTCTTC	CASSRLDNEQFF
TRBV21-1	-	-	TRBJ1-6	TGTGCCAGCACCGTAGACAGGGCTGGTCATTCACCCCTCCACTTT	CASTVDRAGHSPLHF
TRBV10-3	-	TRBD1	TRBJ1-6	TGTGCCACGGGGACAGGGGATTCACCCCTCCACTTT	CATGTGDSPLHF
TRBV19	-	TRBD2	TRBJ2-1	TGTGCCAGTAGTAAACCGGGACTAGCGGCTGAGCAGTTCTTC	CASSKPGLAAEQFF